This is a list of T cell receptor beta chains from one sample in a study of molecular identifiers for immune sequencing clone quantification. TCRdb re-called the PCR reads with MiXCR, one entry per CDR3 protein. The data contain around 470,000 distinct CDR3 sequences, about 21% of them seen just once; the ten biggest clones take up 0.65% to 0.95%. The sample consisted of naive CD8+ T cells from blood, with Jurkat cell RNA spiked in. These receptors all stem from a human donor in good health. Some libraries in this study had Jurkat cell RNA spiked in. Both conserved end residues are part of each CDR3. The D gene is left open where the match is weak. Size is omitted from some rows. Given values are once, few, many or a class for expanded clones.

>few|.|TRBJ2-7|TRBV11-3
CASSSMLGEQYF
TGTGCCAGCAGCTCCATGTTAGGCGAGCAGTACTTC
>.|TRBD2|TRBJ2-7|TRBV10-3
CAISDTSGDSSYGQYF
TGTGCCATCAGTGACACTAGCGGGGACAGCTCCTACGGGCAGTACTTC
>.|.|TRBJ2-1|TRBV9
CASSGTNYNEQFF
TGTGCCAGCAGCGGAACAAATTACAATGAGCAGTTCTTC
>.|.|TRBJ2-7|TRBV15
CATSRGTTHSYEQYF
TGTGCCACCAGCAGAGGGACAACCCATTCCTACGAGCAGTACTTC
>many|.|TRBJ2-6|TRBV4-3
CASSGGSGANVLTF
TGCGCCAGCAGCGGGGGCTCTGGGGCCAACGTCCTGACTTTC
>many|.|TRBJ2-7|TRBV5-1
CASSLAPRTEFYEQYF
TGCGCCAGCAGCTTGGCTCCGAGGACAGAATTCTACGAGCAGTACTTC
>.|TRBD2|TRBJ2-3|TRBV12-3/TRBV12-4
CASSFPPPGTSGGTDTQYF
TGTGCCAGCAGTTTTCCCCCGCCCGGGACTAGCGGGGGAACAGATACGCAGTATTTT
>many|.|TRBJ2-3|TRBV2
CASSPISPLPDTQYF
TGTGCCAGCAGCCCCATCTCACCCCTTCCAGATACGCAGTATTTT
>.|.|TRBJ2-5|TRBV19
CASSSLTGPAGETQYF
TGTGCCAGTAGTAGTCTAACCGGACCGGCGGGAGAGACCCAGTACTTC
>.|TRBD2|TRBJ2-5|TRBV15
CATSNPPSTSGEQETQYF
TGTGCCACCAGCAACCCTCCTTCGACTAGCGGAGAGCAAGAGACCCAGTACTTC
>.|TRBD1|TRBJ1-2|TRBV2
CARGQSYGYTF
TGTGCCAGGGGACAGAGCTATGGCTACACCTTC
>many|TRBD2|TRBJ2-1|TRBV20-1
CSAPAGTISYNEQFF
TGCAGTGCCCCGGCCGGGACTATCTCCTACAATGAGCAGTTCTTC
>many|TRBD2|TRBJ2-3|TRBV5-6
CASSLTAGDGDTQYF
TGTGCCAGCAGCCTCACGGCGGGAGATGGAGATACGCAGTATTTT
>.|.|TRBJ2-1|TRBV29-1
CSVEDDGQFF
TGCAGCGTTGAGGACGACGGGCAGTTCTTC
>.|TRBD2|TRBJ2-1|TRBV6-5
CASSTTSGLGYNEQFF
TGTGCCAGCAGTACCACTAGCGGACTTGGATACAATGAGCAGTTCTTC
>many|.|TRBJ2-4|TRBV12-3/TRBV12-4
CASSLVGGEENIQYF
TGTGCCAGCAGTTTGGTAGGGGGTGAGGAAAACATTCAGTACTTC
>few|.|TRBJ2-3|TRBV28
CASSLTYSPDTQYF
TGTGCCAGCAGTTTAACCTACTCTCCAGATACGCAGTATTTT
>many|.|TRBJ1-1|TRBV6-2/TRBV6-3
CASSAGLWPEAFF
TGTGCCAGCAGTGCGGGACTCTGGCCTGAAGCTTTCTTT
>many|.|TRBJ2-7|TRBV7-9
CASSPSGTNSYEQYF
TGTGCCAGCAGCCCGAGTGGAACAAACTCCTACGAGCAGTACTTC
>few|.|TRBJ1-6|TRBV11-2
CASTVGGRTGSPLHF
TGTGCCAGCACCGTAGGAGGCAGGACGGGTTCACCCCTCCACTTT
>few|.|TRBJ2-1|TRBV14
CASSRLAIYNEQFF
TGTGCCAGCAGCCGCCTAGCAATATACAATGAGCAGTTCTTC
>.|.|TRBJ1-1|TRBV29-1
CSARHTNTGAFF
TGCAGCGCCAGACACACGAACACTGGAGCTTTCTTT
>few|.|TRBJ1-4|TRBV6-2/TRBV6-3
CASSLWRQVATNEKLFF
TGTGCCAGCAGTCTATGGAGACAGGTGGCAACTAATGAAAAACTGTTTTTT
>.|TRBD1|TRBJ2-7|TRBV4-3
CASSLLRTGNLYEQYF
TGCGCCAGCAGCCTACTTCGGACAGGGAACCTCTACGAGCAGTACTTC
>.|TRBD1|TRBJ2-7|TRBV13
CASSYPSGQGAYEQYF
TGTGCCAGCAGCTACCCCTCGGGACAGGGGGCCTACGAGCAGTACTTC
>many|TRBD1|TRBJ2-5|TRBV7-9
CASSSYRGIETQYF
TGTGCCAGCAGCTCATACAGGGGGATTGAGACCCAGTACTTC
>few|.|TRBJ1-4|TRBV6-6
CAASGLGEKLFF
TGTGCCGCCTCAGGTTTAGGTGAAAAACTGTTTTTT
>few|TRBD1|TRBJ1-2|TRBV12-3/TRBV12-4
CATLGGADYGYTF
TGTGCCACCTTAGGGGGCGCGGACTATGGCTACACCTTC